The sequence of this T cell receptor (beta chain) was determined in a study of neurological immune-mediated disorders. MiXCR was run by TCRdb on the 5' RACE reads, yielding one entry per CDR3 protein. The repertoire holds some 60,000 distinct CDR3 sequences, with 3% to 4% as singletons. This clonotype was observed many times. Trimming cost V 9 bases and J 0 bases, with 11 bases left between them. The CDR3 spans 14 residues. Germline assignment: CDR1 ENHRY and CDR2 SYGVKD. This rearrangement joins TRBV10-3 to TRBJ1-4; tentative D call: TRBD1 (6 bases). This sequence was found in a woman in her forties or fifties with multiple sclerosis. Sequencing was carried out using PBMCs. CDR3 loop: CAIAQGPTNEKLFF. As DNA, the CDR3 is TGTGCCATTGCGCAGGGGCCAACTAATGAAAAACTGTTTTTT.